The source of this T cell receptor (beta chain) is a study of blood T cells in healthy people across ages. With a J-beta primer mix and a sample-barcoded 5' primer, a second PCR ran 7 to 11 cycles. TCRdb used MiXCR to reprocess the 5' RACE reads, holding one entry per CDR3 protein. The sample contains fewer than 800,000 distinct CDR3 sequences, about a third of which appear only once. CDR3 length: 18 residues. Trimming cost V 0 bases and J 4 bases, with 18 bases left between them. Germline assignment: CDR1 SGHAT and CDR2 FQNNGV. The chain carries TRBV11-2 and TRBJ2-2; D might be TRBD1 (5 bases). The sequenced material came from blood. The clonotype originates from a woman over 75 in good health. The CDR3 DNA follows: TGTGCCAGCAGCTTAGACAGGGCTGCCTCCTTAGGCACCGGGGAGCTGTTTTTT. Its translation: CASSLDRAASLGTGELFF.